This record looks at one T cell receptor beta chain sequence and its context. What it recognizes is unknown. The time point is: pre-treatment sample, taken before nivolumab and TIL therapy. The data derive from a study of TIL therapy for anti-PD-1-resistant metastatic lung cancer. Study summary: Tumors had a median PD-L1 proportion score of about 6%.

Regarding the study as a whole: The cohort had more treatment-naive, never-smoker and oncogene-addicted patients than typical. After infusion, TIL clonotypes partly replaced peripheral T cells and declined over months.

This was the immunoSEQ v3 assay. Repertoires were generated with immunoSEQ multiplex PCR, while TCRdb's copy carries only in-frame clones and drops some. The sample lists about 32,000 clones, 74% occurring once. The TCR comes from a woman between 30 and 85 years old with non-small cell lung cancer. The input for sequencing was blood, taken at baseline.

The CDR3: CASSFGVDTGELFF. The CDR3 nucleotides are TGCGCCAGCAGCTTTGGGGTGGACACCGGGGAGCTGTTTTTT. This rearrangement joins TRBV5-1 to TRBJ2-2; D remains ambiguous. This CDR3 is 14 amino acids long. Germline V gene data show CDR1 as SGHRS and CDR2 as YFSETQ. V lost 2 bases and J 3 bases, leaving 8 bases between the germline ends.